This T cell receptor beta chain is drawn from a study of T cells in localized non-small cell lung cancer. Study results and limitations: A median of around 60 clones ranked among the top 100 in tumor appeared in adjacent lung. Highest T cell clonality was seen in uninvolved adjacent lung, surpassing that measured in tumor.

Repertoires were generated with immunoSEQ multiplex PCR, while TCRdb's copy carries only in-frame clones and drops some. The data contain tens of thousands of clones, roughly nine tenths of them seen just once; the ten biggest clones take up 17%. Turning to this clone: The antigen is not known.

This CDR3 is built from 12 residues. CDR1 and CDR2 (germline): LNHDA, SQIVND (reference sequence). V lost 5 bases to trimming and J lost 1 base, with 5 bases between them. This sequence originates from a man between 40 and 75 years old with stage III lung adenocarcinoma. This sample comprised peripheral blood mononuclear cells, obtained before any cancer treatment. This sequence joins TRBV19 and TRBJ2-5; D remains ambiguous. CDR3 loop: CASSYSQETQYF. For the CDR3, the DNA is TGTGCCAGTAGTTACAGCCAAGAGACCCAGTACTTC.